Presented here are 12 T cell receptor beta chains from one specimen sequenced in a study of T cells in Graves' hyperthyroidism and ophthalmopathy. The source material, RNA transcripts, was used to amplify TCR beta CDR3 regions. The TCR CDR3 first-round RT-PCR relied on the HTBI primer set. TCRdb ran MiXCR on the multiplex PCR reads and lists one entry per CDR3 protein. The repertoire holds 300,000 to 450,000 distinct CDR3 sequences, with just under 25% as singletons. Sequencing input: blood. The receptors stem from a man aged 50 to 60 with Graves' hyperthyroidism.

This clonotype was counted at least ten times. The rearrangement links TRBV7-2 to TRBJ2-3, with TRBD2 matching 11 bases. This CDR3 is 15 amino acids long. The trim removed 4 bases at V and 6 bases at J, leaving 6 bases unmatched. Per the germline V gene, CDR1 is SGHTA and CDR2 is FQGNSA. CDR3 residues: CASSSQRTSGDTQYF. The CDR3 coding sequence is TGTGCCAGCAGCTCCCAGAGGACTAGCGGGGATACGCAGTATTTT. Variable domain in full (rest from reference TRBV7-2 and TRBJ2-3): GAGVSQSPSNKVTEKGKDVELRCDPISGHTALYWYRQSLGQGLEFLIYFQGNSAPDKSGLPSDRFSAERTGGSVSTLTIQRTQQEDSAVYLCASSSQRTSGDTQYFGPGTRLTVL.

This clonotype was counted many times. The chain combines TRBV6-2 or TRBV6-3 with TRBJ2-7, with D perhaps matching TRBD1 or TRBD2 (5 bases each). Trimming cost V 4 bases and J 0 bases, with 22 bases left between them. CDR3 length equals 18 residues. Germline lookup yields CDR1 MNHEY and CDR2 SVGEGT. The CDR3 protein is CASSFRAFDGKFSYEQYF. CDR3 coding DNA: TGTGCCAGCAGTTTCAGGGCCTTTGACGGGAAATTCTCCTACGAGCAGTACTTC.

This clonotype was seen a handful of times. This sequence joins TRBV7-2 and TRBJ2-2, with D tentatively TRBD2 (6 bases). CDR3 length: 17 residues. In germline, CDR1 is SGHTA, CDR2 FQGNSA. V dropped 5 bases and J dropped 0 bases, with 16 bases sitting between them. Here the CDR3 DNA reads TGTGCCAGCAGCCCCCGGAGGGATCGCGCGAACACCGGGGAGCTGTTTTTT. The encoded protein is CASSPRRDRANTGELFF.

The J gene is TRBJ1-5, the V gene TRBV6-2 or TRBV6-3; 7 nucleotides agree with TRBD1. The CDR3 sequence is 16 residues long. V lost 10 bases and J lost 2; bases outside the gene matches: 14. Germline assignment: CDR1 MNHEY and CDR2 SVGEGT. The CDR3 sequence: CATEDRPLLGNQPQHF. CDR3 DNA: TGTGCCACCGAGGACAGGCCCCTGCTAGGCAATCAGCCCCAGCATTTT.

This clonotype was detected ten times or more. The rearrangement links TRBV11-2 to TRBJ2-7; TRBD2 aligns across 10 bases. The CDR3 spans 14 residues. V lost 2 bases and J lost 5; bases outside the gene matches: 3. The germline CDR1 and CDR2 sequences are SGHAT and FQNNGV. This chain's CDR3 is CASSLTSGTHEQYF. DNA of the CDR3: TGTGCCAGCAGCTTAACTAGCGGGACCCACGAGCAGTACTTC. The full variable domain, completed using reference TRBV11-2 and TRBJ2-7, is EAGVAQSPRYKIIEKRQSVAFWCNPISGHATLYWYQQILGQGPKLLIQFQNNGVVDDSQLPKDRFSAERLKGVDSTLKIQPAKLEDSAVYLCASSLTSGTHEQYFGPGTRLTVT.

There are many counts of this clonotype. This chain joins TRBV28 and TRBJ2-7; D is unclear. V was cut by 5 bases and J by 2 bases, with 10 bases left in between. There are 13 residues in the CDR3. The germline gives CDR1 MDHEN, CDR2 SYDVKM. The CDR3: CASSIGRTYEQYF. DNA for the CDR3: TGTGCCAGCAGTATCGGCAGAACCTACGAGCAGTACTTC. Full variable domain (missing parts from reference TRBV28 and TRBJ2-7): DVKVTQSSRYLVKRTGEKVFLECVQDMDHENMFWYRQDPGLGLRLIYFSYDVKMKEKGDIPEGYSVSREKKERFSLILESASTNQTSMYLCASSIGRTYEQYFGPGTRLTVT.

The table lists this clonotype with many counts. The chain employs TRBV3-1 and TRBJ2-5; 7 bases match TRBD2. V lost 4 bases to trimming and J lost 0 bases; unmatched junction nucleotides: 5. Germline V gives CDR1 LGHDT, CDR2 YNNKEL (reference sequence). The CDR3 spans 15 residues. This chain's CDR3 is CASSPLGGYQETQYF. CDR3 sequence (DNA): TGTGCCAGCAGCCCTCTGGGGGGGTACCAAGAGACCCAGTACTTC.

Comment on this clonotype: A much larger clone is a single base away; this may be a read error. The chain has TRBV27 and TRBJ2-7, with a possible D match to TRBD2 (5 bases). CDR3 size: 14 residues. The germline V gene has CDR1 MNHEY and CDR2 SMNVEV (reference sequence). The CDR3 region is CASGLGLAKGEQYF. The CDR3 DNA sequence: TGTGCCAGCGGTTTAGGGCTAGCTAAGGGCGAGCAGTACTTC.

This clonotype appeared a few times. Here the CDR3 reads CASSIDRDSSRYGYTF. The CDR3 DNA sequence: TGTGCCAGCAGTATCGACCGGGACAGCAGTCGCTATGGCTACACCTTC. The chain joins TRBV28 to TRBJ1-2, with 7 bases fitting TRBD1. Germline loops: CDR1 MDHEN, CDR2 SYDVKM. The CDR3 extends over 16 amino acids. Unmatched junction bases numbered 13, after V lost 5 bases and J lost 4 bases.

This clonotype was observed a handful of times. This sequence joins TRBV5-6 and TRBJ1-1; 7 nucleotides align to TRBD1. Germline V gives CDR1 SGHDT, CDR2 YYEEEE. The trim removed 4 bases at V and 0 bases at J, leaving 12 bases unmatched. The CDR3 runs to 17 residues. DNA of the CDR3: TGTGCCAGCAGCCTCGGTGGCAGGGGGATGGTGAACACTGAAGCTTTCTTT. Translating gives CASSLGGRGMVNTEAFF.

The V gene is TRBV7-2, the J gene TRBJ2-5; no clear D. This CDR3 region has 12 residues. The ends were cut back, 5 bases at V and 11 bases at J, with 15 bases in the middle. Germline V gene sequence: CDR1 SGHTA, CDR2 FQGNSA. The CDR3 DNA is TGTGCCAGCAGCCACGCCCCGACCCCACAGTACTTC. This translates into CASSHAPTPQYF.

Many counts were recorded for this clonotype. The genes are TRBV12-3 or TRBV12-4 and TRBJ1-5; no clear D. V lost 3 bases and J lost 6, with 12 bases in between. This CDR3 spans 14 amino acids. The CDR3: CASSLALDGQPQHF. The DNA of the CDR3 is TGTGCCAGCAGTTTGGCCCTTGACGGTCAGCCCCAGCATTTT.